This passage covers 18 T cell receptor beta chains from one sample sequenced in a study of vaccination and CD4 T cells after COVID-19. The Oncomine TCR Beta short-read assay generated sequence data from the DNA of cultured CD4+ T cells. TCRdb reprocessed the PCR reads with MiXCR, giving one entry per CDR3 protein. The table lists around 19,000 distinct CDR3 sequences, roughly 42% of them singletons. For these TCRs, the target antigens are not known. The treatment denotes: roughly 10-day PBMC culture with coronavirus spike peptide pools or control peptides (ViraFEST assay). The sequencing here drew on CD4+ T cells from blood, cultured in vitro, taken before SARS-CoV-2 vaccination. These receptors came from a human donor who had recovered from COVID-19.

The rearrangement joins TRBV7-9 to TRBJ2-7, with D unresolved. This CDR3 is 11 amino acids long. The V and J ends lost 4 bases and 6 bases respectively, with 7 bases between them. CDR1 is SEHNR and CDR2 is FQNEAQ in the germline V gene (reference sequence). CDR3 DNA sequence: TGTGCCAGCAGCTCCCGAGGCGAGCAGTACTTC. It specifies CASSSRGEQYF. Supplemented by reference TRBV7-9 and TRBJ2-7, the full variable domain reads DTGVSQNPRHKITKRGQNVTFRCDPISEHNRLYWYRQTLGQGPEFLTYFQNEAQLEKSRLLSDRFSAERPKGSFSTLEIQRTEQGDSAMYLCASSSRGEQYFGPGTRLTVT.

This chain uses TRBV18 with TRBJ1-6; 10 nucleotides agree with TRBD1. The germline V gene has CDR1 KGHSH and CDR2 LQKENI. The V gene end was trimmed by 4 bases and the J gene end by 14 bases; junction bases not matched to a gene: 5. This CDR3 is 13 amino acids long. CDR3 coding DNA: TGTGCCAGCTCACTAGGACAGGGGGACTCCCTCCACTTT. Residues: CASSLGQGDSLHF.

This clonotype has more than one count but fewer than ten. The rearrangement joins TRBV20-1 to TRBJ1-6; D perhaps matches TRBD1 (5 bases). The CDR3 spans 15 residues. Trimming cost V 2 bases and J 4 bases, with 12 bases left between them. Germline-derived CDR1 and CDR2 are DFQATT and SNEGSKA (reference sequence). This CDR3 reads CSARPEGIYNSPLHF. DNA for the CDR3: TGCAGTGCTAGACCCGAGGGGATTTATAATTCACCCCTCCACTTT.

This sequence joins TRBV12-3 or TRBV12-4 and TRBJ2-3; D possibly corresponds to TRBD2 (7 bases). V was cut by 2 bases and J by 0 bases, with 9 bases left in between. CDR3 length: 15 residues. The CDR3 loop is CASSLRGASTDTQYF. CDR3 nucleotide sequence: TGTGCCAGCAGTTTACGGGGGGCCAGCACAGATACGCAGTATTTT.

This chain uses TRBV2 with TRBJ2-2; TRBD2 aligns across 7 bases. J gave up 5 bases and V 6 bases, and 6 bases lay outside the gene matches. There are 14 residues in the CDR3. Germline CDR1 and CDR2: SNHLY and FYNNEI. The CDR3 protein is CASSLGGDTGELFF. The CDR3 coding sequence is TGTGCCAGCAGCCTGGGGGGGGATACCGGGGAGCTGTTTTTT.

This clonotype turned up a few times. V is TRBV6-2 or TRBV6-3 and J is TRBJ2-2; D uncertain. This CDR3 has 14 residues. CDR1 and CDR2 (germline): MNHEY, SVGEGT. V was clipped by 8 bases and J by 2 bases, with 12 bases between them. The CDR3: CASGRTYNTGELFF. The CDR3 bases are TGTGCCAGCGGAAGGACCTATAACACCGGGGAGCTGTTTTTT.

This clonotype has just a few counts. The chain links TRBV21-1 to TRBJ1-1. TRBV21-1 is a documented pseudogene. This CDR3 comprises 12 residues. CDR3 bases: TGTGCCAGCAGGCAACGGTCAAATGAAGCTTTCTTT. Its protein is CASRQRSNEAFF.

V and J are TRBV7-9 and TRBJ2-3; no clear D gene. Germline V gene lookup returns CDR1 SEHNR and CDR2 FQNEAQ (reference sequence). This CDR3 comprises 12 residues. V was cut by 2 bases and J by 6 bases, with 6 bases left in between. CDR3 loop: CASSLPADTQYF. CDR3 bases: TGTGCCAGCAGCTTACCCGCTGATACGCAGTATTTT.

This sequence joins TRBV20-1 and TRBJ2-1; TRBD2 matches 11 bases. CDR1 and CDR2 from the germline V gene are DFQATT and SNEGSKA (reference sequence). The CDR3 totals 13 residues. Written as DNA, the CDR3 is TGCAGCCTTAGCGGGAGGGCCAGGGATGAGCAGTTCTTC. Encoded protein: CSLSGRARDEQFF.

This chain connects TRBV7-9 to TRBJ2-1; weak D call: TRBD2 (6 bases). Germline CDR1 and CDR2: SEHNR and FQNEAQ (reference sequence). V was clipped by 0 bases and J by 4 bases, with 10 bases between them. The CDR3 is 15 residues long. The CDR3 sequence: CASSLALASYNEQFF. Here the CDR3 DNA reads TGTGCCAGCAGCTTAGCACTAGCTTCATACAATGAGCAGTTCTTC.

The rearrangement joins TRBV4-3 to TRBJ1-6; D not certain. The CDR3 is 14 residues long. V lost 0 bases, J lost 10 bases, and 10 bases lay in between. CDR1 is LGHNA, CDR2 YSLEER, per germline. The CDR3 sequence: CASSQDLSDSPLHF. The CDR3 coding sequence is TGCGCCAGCAGCCAAGATTTAAGTGACTCACCCCTCCACTTT.

This clonotype was found a few times. The chain uses TRBV7-2 and TRBJ2-7; TRBD1 agrees at 7 bases. This CDR3 spans 14 amino acids. Germline V gene lookup returns CDR1 SGHTA and CDR2 FQGNSA. Trimming at V came to 3 bases and at J to 2 bases, leaving 4 bases not matched to a gene. CDR3 coding DNA: TGTGCCAGCAGCTTGTCCGGACAGGCCTACGAGCAGTACTTC. This gives the protein CASSLSGQAYEQYF.

In DNA form, the CDR3 reads TGTGCCAGCAGCCCCGGGACAGTCCTCAATCAGCCCCAGCATTTT. It codes for CASSPGTVLNQPQHF. V is TRBV7-8 and J is TRBJ1-5; 7 bases map to TRBD1. Germline lookup yields CDR1 SGHVS and CDR2 FQNEAQ. V shed 5 bases, J shed 3 bases, and the junction held 7 bases outside the gene matches. This CDR3 is built from 15 residues.

The rearrangement links TRBV19 to TRBJ1-6; D perhaps matches TRBD1 (5 bases). Trimming removed 10 bases from V and 7 bases from J, with 14 bases in between. The CDR3 is made up of 13 amino acids. Germline loops: CDR1 LNHDA, CDR2 SQIVND (reference sequence). The CDR3 sequence: CATKQDLNSPLHF. The DNA of the CDR3 is TGTGCCACAAAACAGGACTTAAATTCACCCCTCCACTTT.

This chain uses TRBV20-1 with TRBJ2-3, with 9 bases aligning to TRBD2. The germline V gene has CDR1 DFQATT and CDR2 SNEGSKA (reference sequence). This CDR3 spans 16 amino acids. Trimming removed 1 base from V and 0 bases from J; junction bases left unmatched: 5. CDR3 region: CSARVAGGGSTDTQYF. As DNA, the CDR3 is TGCAGTGCTAGAGTTGCGGGAGGGGGGAGCACAGATACGCAGTATTTT.

This clonotype turned up a few times. The rearrangement joins TRBV4-3 to TRBJ1-6; D possibly corresponds to TRBD1 (5 bases). The CDR3 runs to 17 residues. Trimming shortened V by 0 bases and J by 6 bases, and 15 bases separated the two germline ends. Germline lookup yields CDR1 LGHNA and CDR2 YSLEER. CDR3 DNA: TGCGCCAGCAGCCAAGAGTCCAGGGCTCCCTTTAATTCACCCCTCCACTTT. Translated: CASSQESRAPFNSPLHF.

This chain connects TRBV11-2 to TRBJ2-1; D call uncertain. CDR1 and CDR2 (germline): SGHAT, FQNNGV. The CDR3 has 13 amino acids. V shed 2 bases and J shed 7 bases, with 9 bases lying between them. CDR3: CASSLNSINEQFF. DNA of the CDR3: TGTGCCAGCAGCTTAAACTCCATTAATGAGCAGTTCTTC.

This clonotype was seen a handful of times. The rearrangement uses TRBV6-2 or TRBV6-3 and TRBJ1-2; the D gene is possibly TRBD1 (6 bases). CDR3 length: 14 amino acids. The V end was cut by 6 bases, the J end by 4 bases, with 15 bases between. Looked up from germline, CDR1 is MNHEY and CDR2 is SVGEGT. The CDR3 DNA follows: TGTGCCAGCAGCAATACCGACAGGTCCTATGGCTACACCTTC. Its protein is CASSNTDRSYGYTF.